Listed below are T cell receptor beta chains from one sample, sequenced in a study of blood T cell repertoires in COVID-19. Sequenced by immunoSEQ multiplex PCR; TCRdb stores in-frame clones only, minus some. The table includes about 240,000 clones, around 87% detected once. The specimen sequenced was peripheral blood. All receptors derive from a man in his 60s who had recovered from COVID-19. The CDR3 runs from the conserved cysteine through the conserved F or W. A D gene is named only where the DNA matches it firmly. Clone size is not always given. Where it is, it says once, few, many or a class for expanded clones.

NA	TRBV5-1	NA	TRBJ1-1	15	CASSFVAGMNTEAFF	TGCGCCAGCAGCTTTGTTGCAGGAATGAACACTGAAGCTTTCTTT
TRBD1	TRBV9	NA	TRBJ2-5	16	CASSAQGAKGQETQYF	TGTGCCAGCAGCGCCCAGGGGGCGAAGGGGCAGGAGACCCAGTACTTC
NA	TRBV28	NA	TRBJ1-1	15	CASSFRSRGDTEAFF	TGTGCCAGCAGTTTCCGGAGCAGGGGAGATACTGAAGCTTTCTTT
TRBD2	TRBV5-4	NA	TRBJ2-5	18	CASSSGGASGGRIETQYF	TGTGCCAGCAGCTCCGGTGGGGCTAGCGGGGGTAGAATAGAGACCCAGTACTTC
NA	TRBV6-5	once	TRBJ1-2	13	CASSYSAGLGYTF	TGTGCCAGCAGTTACTCGGCAGGGCTTGGCTACACCTTC
NA	TRBV12-5	NA	TRBJ2-4	14	CASGFQGFSDIQYF	TGTGCTAGTGGTTTCCAGGGATTCTCCGACATTCAGTACTTC
NA	TRBV6-5	once	TRBJ1-5	11	CASRGGQPQHF	TGTGCCAGCAGGGGAGGCCAGCCCCAGCATTTT
TRBD1	TRBV24-1	NA	TRBJ2-1	16	CATSDRGGRSYNEQFF	TGTGCCACCAGTGACCGAGGGGGCCGCTCCTACAATGAGCAGTTCTTC
TRBD1	TRBV30	NA	TRBJ1-5	15	CAWRAQGDGNQPQHF	TGTGCCTGGAGAGCACAGGGGGATGGCAATCAGCCCCAGCATTTT
NA	TRBV18	NA	TRBJ1-2	14	CASSPGTGQPGYTF	TGTGCCAGCTCACCGGGCACAGGACAACCTGGCTACACCTTC
NA	TRBV2	NA	TRBJ1-4	11	CASSPYEKLFF	TGTGCCAGCAGTCCTTATGAAAAACTGTTTTTT
NA	TRBV27	NA	TRBJ2-3	12	CASSSTTDTQYF	TGTGCCAGCAGTTCCACTACAGATACGCAGTATTTT
TRBD1	TRBV5-1	NA	TRBJ1-2	15	CASSPRTGSNYGYTF	TGCGCCAGCAGCCCCCGGACAGGGTCTAACTATGGCTACACCTTC
NA	TRBV7-6	once	TRBJ2-3	15	CASSTGALVTDTQYF	TGTGCCAGCAGCACCGGTGCGCTCGTCACAGATACGCAGTATTTT
NA	TRBV2	NA	TRBJ2-2	13	CASSDQVTGELFF	TGTGCCAGCAGTGATCAGGTCACCGGGGAGCTGTTTTTT
NA	TRBV19	few	TRBJ1-5	16	CASSIERARGNQPQHF	TGTGCCAGTAGTATAGAGAGGGCCCGGGGCAATCAGCCCCAGCATTTT
TRBD1	TRBV19	NA	TRBJ1-1	14	CASSATGMNTEAFF	TGTGCCAGTAGTGCGACAGGGATGAACACTGAAGCTTTCTTT
NA	TRBV6-5	NA	TRBJ2-1	14	CASSYSIRGGEQFF	TGTGCCAGCAGTTACTCGATTAGGGGCGGTGAGCAGTTCTTC
TRBD1	TRBV5-1	NA	TRBJ2-4	16	CASSPDRGLAKNIQYF	TGCGCCAGCAGCCCCGACAGGGGACTAGCCAAAAACATTCAGTACTTC
TRBD2	TRBV5-1	once	TRBJ2-1	16	CASSFFGGGAYNEQFF	TGCGCCAGCAGCTTCTTCGGCGGGGGGGCATACAATGAGCAGTTCTTC
TRBD1	TRBV2	NA	TRBJ2-1	14	CASSYGQGHNEQFF	TGTGCCAGCAGTTACGGACAGGGCCACAATGAGCAGTTCTTC
NA	TRBV29-1	few	TRBJ1-2	11	CSVVANYGYTF	TGCAGCGTTGTAGCTAACTATGGCTACACCTTC
TRBD1	TRBV5-4	NA	TRBJ2-5	15	CASSGGWDSQETQYF	TGTGCCAGCAGCGGGGGTTGGGACAGCCAAGAGACCCAGTACTTC
TRBD1	TRBV2	many	TRBJ1-6	15	CASRKQGVDGSPLHF	TGTGCCAGCAGAAAACAGGGGGTTGACGGTTCACCCCTCCACTTT
NA	TRBV2	NA	TRBJ2-3	15	CASSEGYLSTDTQYF	TGTGCCAGCAGTGAAGGCTACCTGAGCACAGATACGCAGTATTTT
TRBD1	TRBV7-2	NA	TRBJ1-2	15	CASSPRAGQVYGYTF	TGTGCCAGCAGCCCCAGAGCGGGACAGGTCTATGGCTACACCTTC
NA	TRBV29-1	NA	TRBJ2-7	13	CSVTGISVGEQYF	TGCAGCGTTACAGGGATTAGCGTGGGTGAGCAGTACTTC
NA	TRBV19	NA	TRBJ1-1	17	CATKWSTMGGLETEAFF	TGTGCCACCAAGTGGTCGACTATGGGGGGGTTGGAGACTGAAGCTTTCTTT
TRBD1	TRBV18	NA	TRBJ1-1	15	CASSPSGTGNTEAFF	TGTGCCAGCTCACCTTCCGGGACAGGGAACACTGAAGCTTTCTTT
NA	TRBV15	NA	TRBJ2-2	16	CATSRNRVRGTGELFF	TGTGCCACCAGCAGAAACAGGGTCCGGGGCACCGGGGAGCTGTTTTTT
TRBD2	TRBV30	once	TRBJ2-3	14	CAWSEWRGGNTQYF	TGTGCCTGGAGTGAATGGCGGGGGGGGAATACGCAGTATTTT
TRBD1	TRBV11-2	once	TRBJ2-2	15	CASSLGAGGTGELFF	TGTGCCAGCAGCTTAGGGGCAGGGGGTACCGGGGAGCTGTTTTTT
TRBD2	TRBV9	NA	TRBJ2-1	15	CASSVTSGGNNEQFF	TGTGCCAGCAGCGTCACTAGCGGGGGTAACAATGAGCAGTTCTTC
NA	TRBV30	NA	TRBJ2-5	14	CAWSEHRGGETQYF	TGTGCCTGGAGTGAACACAGGGGGGGGGAGACCCAGTACTTC
TRBD2	TRBV7-6	once	TRBJ2-3	15	CASSQDGLAGDTQYF	TGTGCCAGCAGCCAAGATGGGCTAGCGGGAGATACGCAGTATTTT
NA	TRBV6-6	NA	TRBJ1-5	16	CASSYSISGGNQPQHF	TGTGCCAGCAGTTACTCGATTTCGGGGGGCAATCAGCCCCAGCATTTT
TRBD1	TRBV7-9	NA	TRBJ1-2	14	CASSRAPTGDGYTF	TGTGCCAGCAGCCGGGCACCCACAGGGGATGGCTACACCTTC
TRBD1	TRBV24-1	NA	TRBJ2-3	19	CATSPLGTGDLYSTDTQYF	TGTGCCACCAGCCCCCTCGGTACAGGGGATTTGTACAGCACAGATACGCAGTATTTT
NA	TRBV28	NA	TRBJ1-4	15	CASSAATGINEKLFF	TGTGCCAGCAGCGCCGCCACAGGCATTAATGAAAAACTGTTTTTT
TRBD1	TRBV7-6	once	TRBJ2-5	15	CASSLGPGQVETQYF	TGTGCCAGCAGCTTAGGACCGGGACAGGTCGAGACCCAGTACTTC
NA	TRBV25-1	NA	TRBJ2-7	12	CASFQGLYEQYF	TGTGCCAGCTTTCAGGGGCTGTACGAGCAGTACTTC
NA	TRBV24-1	NA	TRBJ2-5	16	CATSDKNRVPGETQYF	TGTGCCACCAGTGATAAAAACAGGGTCCCGGGAGAGACCCAGTACTTC
TRBD1	TRBV6-1	NA	TRBJ1-2	16	CASSEAGTGADYGYTF	TGTGCCAGCAGTGAGGCCGGGACAGGGGCCGACTATGGCTACACCTTC
NA	TRBV2	NA	TRBJ1-6	13	CASSVAGLPPLHF	TGTGCCAGCAGTGTGGCGGGCCTTCCACCCCTCCACTTT
TRBD2	TRBV6-5	NA	TRBJ2-7	16	CASSYSGLAGTYEQYF	TGTGCCAGCAGTTACTCTGGACTAGCGGGGACCTACGAGCAGTACTTC
NA	TRBV10-3	NA	TRBJ1-2	15	CAISEWKGGGYGYTF	TGTGCCATCAGTGAGTGGAAGGGTGGAGGCTATGGCTACACCTTC
TRBD1	TRBV6-5	NA	TRBJ1-1	15	CASRSGTGVNTEAFF	TGTGCCAGCAGGTCAGGGACAGGGGTGAACACTGAAGCTTTCTTT
NA	TRBV18	once	TRBJ1-4	16	CASSPAERGKNEKLFF	TGTGCCAGCTCACCAGCTGAACGGGGGAAGAATGAAAAACTGTTTTTT
TRBD2	TRBV5-1	NA	TRBJ2-7	16	CASSALAGGLPDEQYF	TGCGCCAGCAGCGCCCTAGCGGGGGGGCTCCCCGACGAGCAGTACTTC
TRBD1	TRBV9	NA	TRBJ2-2	15	CASSKGDRNTGELFF	TGTGCCAGCAGCAAGGGGGACAGGAACACCGGGGAGCTGTTTTTT
NA	TRBV12-5	NA	TRBJ1-3	14	CASGFLESGNTIYF	TGTGCTAGTGGTTTCTTAGAGTCTGGAAACACCATATATTTT
NA	TRBV6-6	NA	TRBJ2-4	11	CASSVQGGQYF	TGTGCCAGCAGTGTTCAGGGGGGCCAGTACTTC
NA	TRBV18	NA	TRBJ2-2	15	CASSPGEAVAGELFF	TGTGCCAGCTCACCCGGGGAGGCCGTCGCCGGGGAGCTGTTTTTT
TRBD1	TRBV3-1/TRBV3-2	NA	TRBJ1-3	13	CATNTGARNTIYF	TGTGCCACCAACACAGGGGCAAGAAACACCATATATTTT
NA	TRBV9	NA	TRBJ2-3	15	CASSVVDYRTDTQYF	TGTGCCAGCAGCGTAGTGGACTACCGCACAGATACGCAGTATTTT
TRBD2	TRBV5-1	NA	TRBJ2-3	16	CASSSGTSGGLNTQYF	TGCGCCAGCAGCTCCGGGACTAGCGGGGGGTTGAATACGCAGTATTTT
NA	TRBV6-5	NA	TRBJ1-6	15	CASSQRFGGNSPLHF	TGTGCCAGCAGCCAACGATTCGGGGGGAATTCACCCCTCCACTTT
NA	TRBV5-1	NA	TRBJ2-7	14	CASSSWGASYEQYF	TGCGCCAGCAGCTCCTGGGGAGCCTCCTACGAGCAGTACTTC
TRBD1	TRBV5-4	NA	TRBJ1-6	16	CASSSSRQGINSPLHF	TGTGCCAGCAGCTCGTCTCGACAGGGGATTAATTCACCCCTCCACTTT